This T cell receptor beta chain was obtained from a study of early T cells in non-severe SARS-CoV-2 infection. Study context: Sequencing input comprised bulk RNA from unsorted whole blood; chain pairing was not available.

TCRdb re-derived calls from the 5' RACE reads in MiXCR, one entry per CDR3 protein. Of about 92,000 distinct CDR3 sequences in the sample, around a sixth were seen once. The CDR3 covers 13 residues. Trimming removed 8 bases at V and 0 bases at J, with 11 bases between. Germline values: CDR1 SEHNR, CDR2 FQNEAQ (reference sequence). The sequence came from an adult who was a healthcare worker with PCR-confirmed SARS-CoV-2 infection or an uninfected control (not recorded which). This chain uses TRBV7-9 with TRBJ2-7, with D perhaps TRBD1 (6 bases). The source material was whole blood. CDR3 loop: CASLEDSSYEQYF. CDR3 nucleotides: TGTGCCAGCTTGGAGGACAGCTCCTACGAGCAGTACTTC.